These 32 T cell receptor beta chains originate from one sample sequenced in a study of post-analysis software for immune sequencing data. Unique molecular identifiers had been added to the TCR beta cDNA libraries. TCRdb recomputed calls from the PCR reads with MiXCR, one row per CDR3 protein. The sample shows approximately 730,000 distinct CDR3 sequences, roughly 30% of them seen only once. For these receptors, no antigen is known. Study-level points and caveats: Among five TRBV segments more frequent in patients than controls were TRBV5-6, TRBV5-1 and TRBV20-1.

Sequenced material: blood. These TCRs come from a girl aged 5 to 17 with multiple sclerosis.

This clonotype appeared once. A much larger clonotype is one base distant, so this may be a read error. The J gene is TRBJ2-3, the V gene TRBV20-1; perhaps D is TRBD1 or TRBD2 (5 bases each). The CDR3 runs to 16 residues. The germline gives CDR1 DFQATT, CDR2 SNEGSKA (reference sequence). The CDR3 nucleotides read TGCAGTTCTAGCTTGTATCGGGCAGGGAAGGGTGATACGCAGTATTTT. Its protein product is CSSSLYRAGKGDTQYF.

Many counts were recorded for this clonotype. The J gene is TRBJ2-1, the V gene TRBV6-1; 10 nucleotides agree with TRBD2. The CDR3 contains 15 residues. V was pared by 9 bases and J by 3 bases, with 8 bases of the junction left unmatched. The germline CDR1 and CDR2 sequences are MNHNS and SASEGT. CDR3 loop: CASNALAGGYNEQFF. DNA of the CDR3: TGTGCCAGTAATGCCTTAGCGGGAGGCTACAATGAGCAGTTCTTC.

This chain connects TRBV20-1 to TRBJ1-5, with a possible D match to TRBD1 (6 bases). The CDR3 has 16 residues. V was clipped by 0 bases and J by 1 base, with 13 bases between them. In germline, CDR1 is DFQATT, CDR2 SNEGSKA (reference sequence). The CDR3 region has the DNA TGCAGTGCTAGAGATAGGGGGACACACAGCAATCAGCCCCAGCATTTT. It translates to CSARDRGTHSNQPQHF.

V and J are TRBV14 and TRBJ2-7, with D uncertain. V was shortened by 0 bases and J by 5 bases, with 14 bases between the two germline ends. Germline V gene sequence: CDR1 SGHDN, CDR2 FVKESK. This CDR3 has 15 residues. The CDR3 DNA reads as TGTGCCAGCAGCCAAGATTCGGCCTTTAGCAACGAGCAGTACTTC. It yields the protein CASSQDSAFSNEQYF.

This clonotype was detected a few times. J is TRBJ2-7 and V is TRBV7-2, with 7 bases lining up with TRBD2. V trimming: 0 bases; J trimming: 4 bases; junction bases outside the gene matches: 3. CDR1 is SGHTA, CDR2 FQGNSA, per germline. The CDR3 covers 14 residues. The CDR3 region is CASSLAGRRYEQYF. The CDR3 DNA follows: TGTGCCAGCAGCTTAGCCGGGAGGCGGTACGAGCAGTACTTC.

This clonotype appeared a few times. This rearrangement joins TRBV20-1 to TRBJ2-2, with D perhaps TRBD2 (6 bases). CDR1 and CDR2 (germline): DFQATT, SNEGSKA (reference sequence). V dropped 1 base and J dropped 7 bases, with 10 bases sitting between them. The CDR3 covers 13 residues. CDR3 sequence: CSARGRAVGELFF. The CDR3 DNA reads as TGCAGTGCTAGAGGGAGGGCCGTCGGGGAGCTGTTTTTT.

In this sample, this clonotype turned up a few times. This chain uses TRBV5-1 with TRBJ2-5; TRBD1 matches 7 bases. The CDR3 extends over 15 amino acids. CDR1 is SGHRS and CDR2 is YFSETQ in the germline V gene. Losses at the gene ends were 0 bases for V and 2 bases for J; bases not matched to a gene: 4. CDR3: CASSLAAGGQETQYF. Written as DNA, the CDR3 is TGCGCCAGCAGCTTGGCAGCAGGGGGTCAAGAGACCCAGTACTTC.

This clonotype occurred many times. The chain recombines TRBV10-3 with TRBJ2-5; D gene uncertain. This CDR3 has 12 residues. With 0 bases removed from V and 3 bases from J, the gap between germline ends came to 2 bases. Germline V lookup: CDR1 ENHRY, CDR2 SYGVKD. The CDR3 DNA reads TGTGCCATCAGTGAGTCTAAAGAGACCCAGTACTTC. This codes for CAISESKETQYF.

This chain connects TRBV15 to TRBJ2-1; no clear D. The germline gives CDR1 LNHNV, CDR2 YYDKDF (reference sequence). The CDR3 contains 18 residues. The V gene lost 0 bases and the J gene lost 1 base, with 16 bases spanning the gap. The CDR3 DNA is TGTGCCACCAGCAGAGATCTCAGTGGGCAGAAATCCTACAATGAGCAGTTCTTC. Translated, it gives CATSRDLSGQKSYNEQFF.

This clonotype was picked up a small number of times. This chain uses TRBV7-8 with TRBJ2-3, with 12 bases that match TRBD2. Looked up from germline, CDR1 is SGHVS and CDR2 is FQNEAQ. Trimming took 5 bases from V and 2 from J; bases not matched to a gene: 5. The CDR3 is 16 residues long. The CDR3, as DNA: TGTGCCAGCAGCGCCCGACTAGCGGGAGACACAGATACGCAGTATTTT. Amino acid sequence: CASSARLAGDTDTQYF.

The rearrangement joins TRBV11-2 to TRBJ2-7; TRBD2 matches at 14 bases. Germline-derived CDR1 and CDR2 are SGHAT and FQNNGV. Losses at the gene ends were 6 bases for V and 7 bases for J; bases not matched to a gene: 8. The CDR3 has 15 amino acids. CDR3 DNA: TGTGCCAGCAGACTCGGGACTAGCGGGAGAGGGGAGCAGTACTTC. Its translation is CASRLGTSGRGEQYF.

The rearrangement links TRBV7-6 to TRBJ2-5; TRBD2 might be the D (7 bases). Germline assignment: CDR1 SGHVS and CDR2 FNYEAQ. V was cut by 4 bases and J by 11 bases, with 20 bases left in between. This CDR3 region has 14 residues. CDR3 nucleotide sequence: TGTGCCAGCAGCTCCCTTGGGGGGGCTGGAGAGCAGTACTTC. This gives the protein CASSSLGGAGEQYF.

This clonotype was recorded a few times. The rearrangement links TRBV7-6 to TRBJ2-3; tentatively, D is TRBD1 (5 bases). Trimming left V 5 bases short and J 6 bases short, with 18 bases between. Germline CDR1 SGHVS, CDR2 FNYEAQ. This CDR3 spans 15 amino acids. In DNA, the CDR3 is TGTGCCAGCAGCCGGGCCAGGGCTGAGTCGGATACGCAGTATTTT. Residues: CASSRARAESDTQYF.

Remarks on this clonotype: The junction differs from germline at one of its ends, possibly a read error. The rearrangement joins TRBV7-9 to TRBJ2-1, with D perhaps TRBD2 (6 bases). This CDR3 is built from 18 residues. Germline V gene lookup returns CDR1 SEHNR and CDR2 FQNEAQ (reference sequence). The CDR3 loop is CASSPRGGSGYSNNEQFF. CDR3 nucleotides: TGTGCCAGCAGCCCGAGAGGCGGTAGCGGCTACTCCAACAATGAGCAGTTCTTC.

In this sample, this clonotype turned up a few times. The V call is TRBV5-1, the J call TRBJ1-4, with 10 bases lining up with TRBD1. CDR1 is SGHRS and CDR2 is YFSETQ in the germline V gene. There are 16 residues in the CDR3. The V gene end was trimmed by 5 bases and the J gene end by 1 base; junction bases not matched to a gene: 5. CDR3 nucleotide sequence: TGCGCCAGCAGTCCCGGGACAGGGGTAACTAATGAAAAACTGTTTTTT. Its protein is CASSPGTGVTNEKLFF.

The J gene is TRBJ1-2, the V gene TRBV20-1; D is possibly TRBD1 (5 bases). V was trimmed by 3 bases and J by 1 base, leaving 12 bases between them. The CDR3 extends over 14 amino acids. The germline V gene has CDR1 DFQATT and CDR2 SNEGSKA (reference sequence). The CDR3 protein is CSASLGQGNYGYTF. CDR3 in DNA: TGCAGTGCTAGTTTGGGGCAGGGTAACTATGGCTACACCTTC.

This clonotype has only a few counts. V and J are TRBV9 and TRBJ2-5; D might be TRBD1 or TRBD2, each matching 5 bases. The J call may be in error: the DNA end matches TRBJ2-7 better. The length of the CDR3 is 16 residues. The germline CDR1 and CDR2 sequences are SGDLS and YYNGEE. CDR3 sequence reads: CASSVAGQTQQSEQYF. The CDR3 region has the DNA TGTGCCAGCAGCGTAGCGGGGCAGACCCAGCAAAGCGAGCAGTACTTC.

This clonotype was seen repeatedly, ten times or more. This sequence joins TRBV6-2 or TRBV6-3 and TRBJ2-1, with 7 bases fitting TRBD2. The germline V gene encodes CDR1 MNHEY and CDR2 SVGEGT. J gave up 12 bases and V 4 bases, and 12 bases lay outside the gene matches. The CDR3 spans 14 residues. The CDR3 bases are TGTGCCAGCAGTTTCAGCGGGGTCGGCGGGGGGCAGTTCTTC. Amino acids: CASSFSGVGGGQFF.

Only one count was recorded for this clonotype. Because it lacks the conserved phenylalanine or tryptophan at the end, this CDR3 is likely a read error. This chain joins TRBV6-6 and TRBJ2-5; a weak D match, TRBD2 (6 bases). Germline V gene data show CDR1 as MNHNY and CDR2 as SVGAGI (reference sequence). The CDR3 is made up of 14 amino acids. Trimming pared 5 bases from V and 6 bases from J, leaving 16 bases between. For the CDR3, the DNA is TGTGCCAGCAGTGTCCGGGACTCCCTACAGACCCAGTACGTC. Its translation: CASSVRDSLQTQYV.

This clonotype was counted between two and nine times. The gene calls are TRBV5-1 and TRBJ1-1; 7 bases are a match to TRBD1. There are 15 residues in the CDR3. The V segment lost 4 bases and the J segment 1 base; nucleotides outside the gene matches: 7. CDR1 and CDR2 from the germline V gene are SGHRS and YFSETQ. The CDR3 coding sequence is TGCGCCAGCAGCATAGGACAGGCGGCGAACACTGAAGCTTTCTTT. Translating gives CASSIGQAANTEAFF.

This clonotype has just a few counts. This chain joins TRBV20-1 and TRBJ2-1; 8 bases fit TRBD1. Trimming at V came to 5 bases and at J to 7 bases, leaving 10 bases not matched to a gene. The CDR3 loop spans 14 amino acids. Germline values: CDR1 DFQATT, CDR2 SNEGSKA (reference sequence). Here the CDR3 DNA reads TGCAGTGCTCTCTCCAGGGGGCGAATGAATGAGCAGTTCTTC. Translating it yields CSALSRGRMNEQFF.

This sequence joins TRBV9 and TRBJ2-7; no clear D gene. The assigned J gene may be wrong: the sequence end matches TRBJ2-5 better. From germline, CDR1 is SGDLS and CDR2 YYNGEE. This CDR3 contains 16 residues. The CDR3 loop is CASSIHQTSLLETQYF. In nucleotides, the CDR3 is TGTGCCAGCAGCATACATCAGACTTCCCTTTTGGAGACCCAGTACTTC.

This sequence joins TRBV7-2 and TRBJ2-1; a possible D gene is TRBD2 (5 bases). The J call may be wrong; the DNA end is better matched by TRBJ2-7. Germline V gene sequence: CDR1 SGHTA, CDR2 FQGNSA. The CDR3 spans 15 residues. CDR3 protein: CASSLAGNSYNEQYF. CDR3 nucleotides: TGTGCCAGCAGCTTAGCCGGGAACTCCTACAATGAGCAGTACTTC.

This clonotype was picked up a small number of times. This may stem from a read error, because a much larger clone lies one nucleotide away. The chain carries TRBV29-1 and TRBJ2-5; a possible D gene is TRBD2 (6 bases). Germline assignment: CDR1 SQVTM and CDR2 ANQGSEA. This CDR3 contains 12 residues. The germline V and J ends were trimmed by 6 bases and 11 bases, with 19 bases remaining between them. CDR3 DNA: TGCAGCGTGAGGGAGGCTCGGGGCAAGCAGTACTTC. Translation: CSVREARGKQYF.

The chain is built from TRBV6-1 and TRBJ2-5; 9 bases align to TRBD1. The CDR3 length is 14 residues. Germline loops: CDR1 MNHNS, CDR2 SASEGT. With 6 bases clipped from V and 4 bases from J, the junction kept 6 bases outside the gene matches. As DNA, the CDR3 is TGTGCCAGCAGCGCTACAGGGGGCTCAGAGACCCAGTACTTC. This encodes CASSATGGSETQYF.

Only a few counts were recorded for this clonotype. V gene TRBV15 combines with J gene TRBJ2-3; 12 nucleotides align to TRBD2. Trimming removed 3 bases from V and 4 bases from J; junction bases left unmatched: 5. The CDR3 has 16 amino acids. Germline loops: CDR1 LNHNV, CDR2 YYDKDF (reference sequence). As DNA, the CDR3 is TGTGCCACCAGCAGGACTAGCGGGAGAGGGGCAGATACGCAGTATTTT. Protein sequence: CATSRTSGRGADTQYF. Based on the CDR3 plus reference TRBV15 and TRBJ2-3, the full variable domain is DAMVIQNPRYQVTQFGKPVTLSCSQTLNHNVMYWYQQKSSQAPKLLFHYYDKDFNNEADTPDNFQSRRPNTSFCFLDIRSPGLGDTAMYLCATSRTSGRGADTQYFGPGTRLTVL.

The chain is built from TRBV5-1 and TRBJ2-3, with 7 positions matching TRBD1. The CDR3 loop spans 15 amino acids. The V and J ends lost 7 bases and 3 bases, in that order; junction bases with no gene match: 11. Per the germline V gene, CDR1 is SGHRS and CDR2 is YFSETQ. CDR3 protein: CASARVGTATDTQYF. The CDR3 DNA sequence: TGCGCCAGCGCGCGGGTAGGGACAGCAACAGATACGCAGTATTTT. Full variable domain (outside the CDR3, taken from reference TRBV5-1 and TRBJ2-3): KAGVTQTPRYLIKTRGQQVTLSCSPISGHRSVSWYQQTPGQGLQFLFEYFSETQRNKGNFPGRFSGRQFSNSRSEMNVSTLELGDSALYLCASARVGTATDTQYFGPGTRLTVL.

V and J are TRBV4-1 and TRBJ1-2; unclear D gene. Germline V gene data show CDR1 as MGHRA and CDR2 as YSYEKL. The CDR3 is 14 amino acids. Deletions cut 1 base from V and 4 bases from J, with 10 bases between. The CDR3 DNA sequence: TGCGCCAGCAGCCAAGGGACGGGATCCTATGGCTACACCTTC. Its translation is CASSQGTGSYGYTF.

This clonotype was recorded a few times. This chain joins TRBV20-1 and TRBJ1-6, with TRBD1 identical over 7 bases. CDR1 is DFQATT and CDR2 is SNEGSKA in the germline V gene (reference sequence). The V and J ends lost 0 bases and 0 bases, in that order; junction bases with no gene match: 8. The CDR3 runs to 18 residues. The CDR3 spells CSARDLRQGSSYNSPLHF. The CDR3 DNA is TGCAGTGCTAGAGATCTCAGACAGGGAAGCTCCTATAATTCACCCCTCCACTTT.

This chain links TRBV4-3 with TRBJ1-2; 7 nucleotides match TRBD1. Germline CDR1 reads LGHNA; CDR2 reads YSLEER. The V and J ends lost 0 bases and 6 bases, in that order; junction bases with no gene match: 7. The CDR3 is made up of 15 amino acids. The CDR3, as DNA: TGCGCCAGCAGCCAAGATCACCAGGGGGTACATGGCTACACCTTC. This codes for CASSQDHQGVHGYTF.

To note about this clonotype: Given a much more abundant clone one base away, this may be a read error. The CDR3 nucleotides read TGTGCCAACAGTGAATATAGCGGGATGGGGAATGAGCAGTTCTTC. Its translation: CANSEYSGMGNEQFF. This chain uses TRBV6-4 with TRBJ2-1; TRBD2 aligns across 8 bases. Germline loops: CDR1 MRHNA, CDR2 SNTAGT. The CDR3 is 15 amino acids.

There are a few counts of this clonotype. V usage is TRBV20-1 and J usage is TRBJ2-5, with D possibly being TRBD1 (5 bases). The V gene lost 0 bases and the J gene lost 11 bases, with 16 bases spanning the gap. The length of the CDR3 is 13 residues. CDR1 is DFQATT, CDR2 SNEGSKA, per germline (reference sequence). CDR3 residues: CSARDRVGNEQYF. Written as DNA, the CDR3 is TGCAGTGCTAGAGACAGGGTTGGCAATGAGCAGTACTTC.